This T cell receptor beta chain was profiled in a study of cytomegalovirus exposure and HLA in healthy donors (dated by TCRdb to 2015 to 2018). Context from the whole study: In an earlier analysis of several hundred of the donors, 250 to 300 Gb of sequence data and about 110 million unique TCR beta sequences from about 179 million T cells were reported. Of the roughly 400 genotyped donors, less than 85% were placed in the genetic ancestry cluster associated with self-reported Caucasian donors. A later analysis re-analyzed previously published TCR beta repertoires from 650 to 800 donors and added high-resolution HLA genotyping to study TCR occurrence patterns. All discovery cohort repertoires had been generated using a single sequencing platform. HLA typing covered class I and class II loci at four-digit resolution. The number of donors typed differed by locus, with 629-630 for A, B, C, DRB1 and DQB1, roughly 520 for DQA1, approximately 570 for DPA1, and some 440 for DPB1. Five DR-DQ haplotypes were treated as single units for association and clustering because of strong linkage in the cohort. The T cell repertoires of under 700 subjects were profiled by immunosequencing and related to cytomegalovirus serostatus. Donor age, sex, ethnicity and CMV serostatus were collected together with the repertoire data. To predict cytomegalovirus infection status, the study brought together high-throughput TCR immunosequencing, statistical association of individual TCRs with disease status, and machine learning. Roughly 300 gigabases of sequencing data and tens of millions of unique TCR sequences made up an early release that covered several hundred HLA-typed donors. An earlier analysis of approximately 580 of the donors used high-throughput TCR beta sequencing to judge whether each TCR beta V gene segment behaved as functional or pseudogenic. Besides the first cohort of approximately 670 subjects, a separate validation cohort made up of about 120 different subjects was used. Across 398 genotyped donors of the cohort, an average of about 250,000 unique TCR beta nucleotide sequences per donor were sequenced, and roughly 20% of those sequences were non-productive. The study was designed to test whether signatures of past pathogen exposure could be identified by cataloging public T cell receptors. In a later genetic analysis, genome-wide SNP genotypes for about three fifths of the 666 donors were used, and that subset was treated as a discovery cohort. The later analysis used no new phenotypic data to find candidate immune exposures, relying instead on TCR beta sequences and their occurrence across donors. Broad study findings and their caveats: An association between a missense DCLRE1C variant and V-gene and J-gene trimming of TCR beta chains was found in a later genetic analysis and replicated in an independent cohort. In an earlier analysis of approximately 590 of the donors, most TCR beta V segments were observed in productive rearrangements about 87% or about 30% of the time, broadly matching IMGT annotations. Compared with equally common non-associated chains, HLA-associated TCR beta chains in a later analysis were more clonally expanded and had lower generation probabilities. The study gave a list of 150 to 200 TCR beta chains associated with cytomegalovirus. Cytomegalovirus status was reported to be diagnosed by the classifier with high specificity and sensitivity in both the original and validation cohorts. A later analysis found that most CMV-associated TCR beta chains appeared HLA-restricted, with HLA associations seemingly driven largely by CMV exposure. A later genetic analysis reported fewer N-insertions in productive TCRs among donors in an Asian-associated ancestry cluster than the roughly 700-donor mean. Sequencing depth was assumed to be roughly uniform across donors in the presence/absence analyses, though that assumption may not hold. A further reported finding was that TCR beta sequences accurately predicted the HLA-A and HLA-B alleles for most subjects in the first cohort. A later analysis associated about 18,000 TCR beta sequences with specific HLA alleles at a false discovery rate of 0.05. This cohort had only TCR beta chains sequenced, and the lack of alpha or paired-chain data limited which features could be detected. In vitro tests confirmed that a few of the cytomegalovirus-associated TCR beta chains recognize cytomegalovirus antigens. Some IMGT-functional V segments, including TRBV6-2 and TRBV6-3, could not be told apart with the 87-base-pair reads, so those segments were excluded. Strong co-occurrence of HLA alleles, especially DR and DQ, made assigning TCR associations to individual alleles difficult. A later analysis reported that several top co-occurrence clusters appeared linked to parvovirus B19, influenza, CMV and Epstein-Barr virus. Seventeen rarely observed V segments, including chromosome 9 orphons, were excluded from the earlier analysis of 550 to 700 of the donors because counts were too low. A later analysis found that TCR association rates varied across HLA loci, with DRB1 alleles showing the most associated TCRs and HLA-C alleles the fewest. While some public TCRs were present in many individuals, most TCR sequences turned up only very rarely across donors. Linkage disequilibrium might explain the correlated functional status among segregating V segments, but an unknown experimental factor could not be ruled out. A group of highly shared sequence variants was considered likely to be a technical artifact of the sequencing pipeline. It was suggested by the authors that the approach could potentially be generalized to other disease states and immunological phenotypes. Because HLA typing was unavailable for some donors at each locus, only the typed subset was used in association tests. The only immune exposure information available for the cohort was CMV serostatus.

This clone was detected only a few times. What antigen it recognizes has not been identified. Nothing much larger sits one base from this clone, and base qualities are not available. Relative to germline, V is missing 3 bases and J is missing 5 bases, with 8 bases of the junction outside any gene match. The germline V gene supplies CDR1 SGDLS and CDR2 YYNGEE. The CDR3 sequence holds 16 residues, the cysteine and phenylalanine included. Only the CDR3 DNA stays, 48 bases, in frame from base 1. Libraries were made using the immunoSEQ multiplex PCR assay. A mixture of 60 forward primers for TCR Vbeta segments and 13 reverse primers for TCR Jbeta segments was used in the multiplex PCR. The CDR3 region of rearranged TCR beta genes was amplified from genomic DNA with a multiplex PCR assay. Amplified TCR beta libraries were sequenced as 87-base-pair reads on the Illumina HiSeq System. The published analysis was carried out like this. A later analysis tallied roughly 76 million unique TCR beta chains across the 550 to 850 repertoires, and around 12 million of those chains were shared by two or more donors. Raw reads were error-corrected and collapsed into unique sequences by a nearest-neighbor algorithm in which closely related sequences were merged to remove PCR and sequencing errors. V, D and J gene segments were assigned by aligning CDR3 sequences to IMGT reference sequences. For a sequence to be retained, at least a six-nucleotide match to both a V gene segment and a J gene segment was required. Rearrangements were classified as productive when the CDR3 lacked stop codons and remained in frame with V and J, and all other rearrangements were classified as non-productive. CDR3 was defined according to IMGT convention as the region running from the second conserved V-encoded cysteine to the conserved J-encoded phenylalanine. In an earlier analysis of just under 600 of the donors, sequences lacking an unambiguous match to a single V gene segment were excluded. In an earlier analysis of around 600 of the donors, V segments were called functional above 56.7% productive rearrangements and were called segregating when the between-donor standard deviation exceeded 5%. A statistical classification framework was built for diagnosing cytomegalovirus status from the catalog of TCR beta chain sequences. A later analysis assigned V and J genes by comparing TCR nucleotide sequences with IMGT/GENE-DB human TR gene sequences. In a later analysis, CDR3 sequences and most-parsimonious VDJ recombination scenarios were assigned using the TCRdist pipeline. In a later analysis, every TCR beta chain was defined by the combination of its CDR3 amino acid sequence and its V-gene family, and reads without a unique V-gene family were dropped. To address suspected cross-contamination and a sequencing artifact, a later analysis removed 450 to 700 highly shared, low-generation-probability nucleotide sequences. A later analysis calculated a clonal expansion index for each public chain from normalized within-repertoire ranks of inferred template counts. Generation probabilities in a later analysis came from a VDJ recombination model fitted to out-of-frame rearrangements, and those results were checked against IGoR. Hypergeometric tests were used in a later analysis to score TCR-TCR, TCR-HLA and TCR-CMV co-occurrence, with a repertoire-size bias correction applied to the TCR pairs. To estimate false discovery rates, a later analysis permuted the HLA or CMV assignments 20 times. In a later analysis, co-occurring TCRs were grouped with DBSCAN, and TCRdist sequence similarity was added when clustering was performed within HLA-allele-positive subsets. Repertoires with fewer than 30,000 or more than 120,000 public chains, plus five repertoires with anomalous nucleotide sharing, were excluded from co-occurrence clustering. TCRdb holds this immuneACCESS table with in-frame rearrangements only. Some clones are missing; in checked studies, unresolved V genes explain under half, and the rest has no known cause. That table gives V, J and clone size, and the DNA gave D and trimming. This sample has 150,000 or so clones in its table, and roughly 77% of those were observed once. The ten largest clonotypes hold 1% of the sample.

The cohort consisted of 670 or so healthy bone marrow donors. Cohort members were all nominally healthy when sampled, although unrecorded immune exposures were likely present. The donor was CMV seropositive and was included in the group of 289 seropositive cohort members. Every donor gave a peripheral blood sample, and the peripheral blood mononuclear cells from that sample were used for TCR beta sequencing. The Qiagen DNeasy Blood Extraction Kit was used to extract genomic DNA from the blood cell samples. The sequence was collected from a woman aged 50 to 60 in good health and CMV-seropositive. Sequenced: PBMCs. The chain is encoded by TRBV9 joined to TRBJ2-2; 9 of the junction bases match TRBD1. Read as DNA, the sequence is TGTGCCAGCAGCGCTACCGGGACAGGGAGTACCGGGGAGCTGTTTTTT. This is translated as CASSATGTGSTGELFF. Where the CDR3 stops, the reference TRBV9 and TRBJ2-2 genes take over; the full variable domain is DSGVTQTPKHLITATGQRVTLRCSPRSGDLSVYWYQQSLDQGLQFLIQYYNGEERAKGNILERFSAQQFPDLHSELNLSSLELGDSALYFCASSATGTGSTGELFFGEGSRLTVL.